One sample yielded the 7 T cell receptor beta chains listed below, sequenced in a study of T cell clones after liver transplantation. Data came from immunoSEQ multiplex PCR; TCRdb stores just in-frame clones and leaves some out. The sample yields under 55,000 clones, 70% to 90% seen once. Sequenced material: CD4+ T cells from blood, taken 24 months after liver transplant. These receptors were obtained from a human patient who received a liver transplant. Part of the T cells may come from the graft donor.

The gene calls are TRBV2 and TRBJ2-1; 8 nucleotides line up with TRBD1. V lost 4 bases to trimming and J lost 1 base; unmatched junction nucleotides: 3. CDR3 length: 15 amino acids. Germline CDR1 reads SNHLY; CDR2 reads FYNNEI. CDR3 DNA sequence: TGTGCCAGCAGTGGCACAGGGGGGTCCTACAATGAGCAGTTCTTC. It is translated as CASSGTGGSYNEQFF.

The J gene is TRBJ1-5, the V gene TRBV19, with D possibly matching TRBD1 (6 bases). V lost 5 bases and J 0 bases, leaving 11 bases between the germline ends. This CDR3 is 15 amino acids long. From germline, CDR1 is LNHDA and CDR2 SQIVND (reference sequence). CDR3 nucleotide sequence: TGTGCCAGTAGTGAGACAGGCCATAGCAATCAGCCCCAGCATTTT. Protein product: CASSETGHSNQPQHF.

DNA of the CDR3: TGTGCCAGCAGTTACGCAGGGGCTTCCTACGAGCAGTACTTC. This gives the protein CASSYAGASYEQYF. V and J are TRBV6-5 and TRBJ2-5, with D tentatively TRBD1 (6 bases). The closer fit of TRBJ2-7 to the DNA end suggests the J call may be wrong. This CDR3 contains 14 residues. Germline V gene lookup returns CDR1 MNHEY and CDR2 SVGAGI.

The V call is TRBV10-1, the J call TRBJ1-1; D may be TRBD1 (6 bases). The CDR3 is 15 residues long. Germline assignment: CDR1 WNHNN and CDR2 SYGVQD (reference sequence). Trimming removed 5 bases from V and 0 bases from J, with 13 bases in between. The CDR3 sequence: CASSLSRGMNTEAFF. The CDR3, as DNA: TGCGCCAGCAGTCTTAGCAGGGGCATGAACACTGAAGCTTTCTTT.

J is TRBJ2-5 and V is TRBV5-1; 8 nucleotides line up with TRBD1. Germline assignment: CDR1 SGHRS and CDR2 YFSETQ. There are 15 residues in the CDR3. V shed 3 bases, J shed 4 bases, and the junction held 8 bases outside the gene matches. The chain's CDR3 is CASSSRQGMGETQYF. As DNA, the CDR3 is TGCGCCAGCAGCTCCCGACAGGGGATGGGAGAGACCCAGTACTTC.

This chain joins TRBV27 and TRBJ2-3, with unresolved D. V was trimmed by 6 bases and J by 4 bases, leaving 20 bases between them. The CDR3 is 16 amino acids. From germline, CDR1 is MNHEY and CDR2 SMNVEV (reference sequence). In nucleotides, the CDR3 is TGTGCCAGCAGCACACTTTGGACCAGTAACGCAGATACGCAGTATTTT. It codes for CASSTLWTSNADTQYF.

This chain uses TRBV9 with TRBJ2-1, with 16 positions matching TRBD2. The CDR3 contains 18 residues. The ends lost 9 bases at V and 7 bases at J; junction bases unmatched: 16. Per germline, CDR1 SGDLS and CDR2 YYNGEE. CDR3 in amino acids: CATSPGTSGGARANEQFF. The CDR3 DNA follows: TGTGCCACCTCTCCCGGGACTAGCGGGGGGGCCCGGGCTAATGAGCAGTTCTTC.